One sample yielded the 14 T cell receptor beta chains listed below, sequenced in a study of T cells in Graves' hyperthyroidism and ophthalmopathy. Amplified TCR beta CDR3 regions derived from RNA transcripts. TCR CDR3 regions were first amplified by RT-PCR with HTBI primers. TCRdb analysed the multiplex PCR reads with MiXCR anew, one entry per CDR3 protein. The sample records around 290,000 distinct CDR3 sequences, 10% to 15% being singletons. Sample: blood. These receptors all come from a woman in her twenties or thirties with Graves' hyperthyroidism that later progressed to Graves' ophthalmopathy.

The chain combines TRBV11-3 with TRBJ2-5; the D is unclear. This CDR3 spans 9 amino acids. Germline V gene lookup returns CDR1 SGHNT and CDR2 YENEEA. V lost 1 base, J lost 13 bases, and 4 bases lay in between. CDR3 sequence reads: CASSLVRYF. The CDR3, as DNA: TGTGCCAGCAGCTTAGTCCGGTACTTC.

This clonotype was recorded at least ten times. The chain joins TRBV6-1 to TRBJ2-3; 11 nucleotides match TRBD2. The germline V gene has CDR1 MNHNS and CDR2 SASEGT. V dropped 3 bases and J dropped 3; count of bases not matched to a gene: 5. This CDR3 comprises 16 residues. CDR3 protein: CASSELLAGETDTQYF. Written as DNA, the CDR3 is TGTGCCAGCAGTGAGTTACTAGCGGGAGAGACAGATACGCAGTATTTT.

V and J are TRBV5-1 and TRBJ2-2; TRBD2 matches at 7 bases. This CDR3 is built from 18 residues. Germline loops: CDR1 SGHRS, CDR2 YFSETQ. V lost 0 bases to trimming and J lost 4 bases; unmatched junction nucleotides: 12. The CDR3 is CASSLGPRTSWPTGELFF. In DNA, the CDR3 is TGCGCCAGCAGCTTGGGGCCCCGGACTAGTTGGCCCACCGGGGAGCTGTTTTTT.

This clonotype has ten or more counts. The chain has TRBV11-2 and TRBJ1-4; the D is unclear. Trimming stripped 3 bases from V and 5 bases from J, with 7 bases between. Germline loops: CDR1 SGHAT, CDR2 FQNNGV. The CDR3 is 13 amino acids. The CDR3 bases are TGTGCCAGCAGCTTGGGCGGGAATGAAAAACTGTTTTTT. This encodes CASSLGGNEKLFF.

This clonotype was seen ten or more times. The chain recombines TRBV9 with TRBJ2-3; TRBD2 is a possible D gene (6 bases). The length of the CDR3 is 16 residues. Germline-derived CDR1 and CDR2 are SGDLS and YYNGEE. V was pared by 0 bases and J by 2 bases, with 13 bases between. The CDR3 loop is CASSVAGTAYTDTQYF. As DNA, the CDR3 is TGTGCCAGCAGCGTAGCCGGGACTGCTTACACAGATACGCAGTATTTT.

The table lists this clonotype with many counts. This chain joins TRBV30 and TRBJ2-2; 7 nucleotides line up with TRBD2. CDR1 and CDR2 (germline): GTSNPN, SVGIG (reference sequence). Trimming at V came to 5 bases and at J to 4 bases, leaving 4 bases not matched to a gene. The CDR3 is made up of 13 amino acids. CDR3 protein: CAWALAGTGELFF. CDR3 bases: TGTGCCTGGGCGTTAGCGGGCACCGGGGAGCTGTTTTTT.

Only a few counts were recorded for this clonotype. CDR3 in DNA: TGTGCCAGCTCACCAGGAGGAAGCTCTGGAAACACCATATATTTT. Its protein product is CASSPGGSSGNTIYF. The gene calls are TRBV18 and TRBJ1-3; D not certain. Trimming removed 2 bases at V and 0 bases at J, with 8 bases between. This CDR3 spans 15 amino acids. Germline CDR1 is KGHSH and CDR2 is LQKENI.

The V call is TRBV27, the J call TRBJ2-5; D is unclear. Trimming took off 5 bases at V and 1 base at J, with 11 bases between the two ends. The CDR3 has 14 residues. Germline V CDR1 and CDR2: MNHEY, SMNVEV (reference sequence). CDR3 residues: CASSTLPLQETQYF. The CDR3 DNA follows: TGTGCCAGCAGTACCCTCCCCCTCCAAGAGACCCAGTACTTC.

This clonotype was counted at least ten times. The CDR3: CSARDWGRQETQYF. The CDR3 DNA sequence: TGCAGTGCTAGAGATTGGGGCAGACAAGAGACCCAGTACTTC. The chain couples TRBV20-1 to TRBJ2-5; TRBD1 is a possible D gene (5 bases). The V end lost 0 bases, the J end lost 2 bases, and 10 bases lay between the germline ends. Germline V CDR1 and CDR2: DFQATT, SNEGSKA (reference sequence). The CDR3 covers 14 residues.

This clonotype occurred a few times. The CDR3 is CASSYFTGRETQYF. The CDR3 DNA is TGTGCCAGCAGTTACTTCACGGGAAGGGAGACCCAGTACTTC. The J gene is TRBJ2-5, the V gene TRBV6-7; maybe TRBD2 (5 bases). TRBV6-7 is an ORF; its function is uncertain. The CDR3 has 14 residues. V was cut by 1 base and J by 5 bases, with 11 bases left in between.

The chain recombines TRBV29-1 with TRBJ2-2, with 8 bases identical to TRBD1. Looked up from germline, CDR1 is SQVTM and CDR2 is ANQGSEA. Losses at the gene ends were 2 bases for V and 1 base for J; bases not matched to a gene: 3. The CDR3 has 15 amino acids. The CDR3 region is CSVERGQGNTGELFF. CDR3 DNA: TGCAGCGTTGAACGAGGACAGGGGAACACCGGGGAGCTGTTTTTT.

The CDR3 nucleotides are TGTGCCAGCAGCTTTCGACAGGTCCGGTTGAGTGAGCAGTTCTTC. Its translation is CASSFRQVRLSEQFF. The chain joins TRBV5-6 to TRBJ2-1; tentatively, D is TRBD1 (6 bases). The germline V and J ends were trimmed by 2 bases and 9 bases, with 18 bases remaining between them. Germline V gene data show CDR1 as SGHDT and CDR2 as YYEEEE. This CDR3 has 15 residues.

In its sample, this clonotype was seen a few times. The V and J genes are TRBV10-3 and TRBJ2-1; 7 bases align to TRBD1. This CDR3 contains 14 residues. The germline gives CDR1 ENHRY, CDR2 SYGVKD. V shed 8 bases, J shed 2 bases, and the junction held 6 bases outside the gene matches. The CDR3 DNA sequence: TGTGCCATCTCCTGGACAGGAGCCTACAATGAGCAGTTCTTC. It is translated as CAISWTGAYNEQFF.

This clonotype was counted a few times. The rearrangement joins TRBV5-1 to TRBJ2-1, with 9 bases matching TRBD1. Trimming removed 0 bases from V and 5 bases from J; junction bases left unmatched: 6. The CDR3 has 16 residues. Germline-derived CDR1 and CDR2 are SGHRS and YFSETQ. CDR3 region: CASSLELGQGNNEQFF. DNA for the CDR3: TGCGCCAGCAGCTTGGAGTTAGGACAGGGGAACAATGAGCAGTTCTTC.